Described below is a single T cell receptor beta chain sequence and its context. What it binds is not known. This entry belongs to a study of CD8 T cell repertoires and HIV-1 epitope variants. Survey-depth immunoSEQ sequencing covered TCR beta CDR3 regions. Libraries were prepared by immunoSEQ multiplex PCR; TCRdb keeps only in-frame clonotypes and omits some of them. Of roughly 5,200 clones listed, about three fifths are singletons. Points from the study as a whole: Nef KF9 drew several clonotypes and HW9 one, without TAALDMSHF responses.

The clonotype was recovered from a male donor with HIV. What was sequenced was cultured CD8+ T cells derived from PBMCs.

CDR3 region: CASSFQRELSYNEQFF. CDR3 in DNA: TGTGCCAGCAGCTTCCAACGGGAGCTCTCCTACAATGAGCAGTTCTTC. This chain joins TRBV11-2 and TRBJ2-1, with D possibly matching TRBD2 (6 bases). Trimming cost V 3 bases and J 0 bases, with 12 bases left between them. The CDR3 loop spans 16 amino acids. Germline V gives CDR1 SGHAT, CDR2 FQNNGV.